The present entry profiles one T cell receptor beta chain with its context. The source of the sample is a study of cytomegalovirus exposure and HLA in healthy donors. Trimming shortened V by 7 bases and J by 4 bases, and 13 bases separated the two germline ends. The length of the CDR3 is 13 residues. The germline CDR1 and CDR2 sequences are LNHDA and SQIVND (reference sequence). 13 Jbeta primers and 60 Vbeta primers were used for the PCR. Sequencing was performed with immunoSEQ multiplex PCR; in TCRdb, only in-frame clones are kept and a portion is missing. The sample carries some 110,000 clones, approximately 82% recorded once.

Source material: PBMCs. The source is a man under 40 in good health and CMV-seropositive. The chain couples TRBV19 to TRBJ1-2; a weak D match, TRBD1 (6 bases). The CDR3 loop is CASKAGAGYGYTF. DNA for the CDR3: TGTGCCAGTAAGGCAGGGGCGGGCTATGGCTACACCTTC.